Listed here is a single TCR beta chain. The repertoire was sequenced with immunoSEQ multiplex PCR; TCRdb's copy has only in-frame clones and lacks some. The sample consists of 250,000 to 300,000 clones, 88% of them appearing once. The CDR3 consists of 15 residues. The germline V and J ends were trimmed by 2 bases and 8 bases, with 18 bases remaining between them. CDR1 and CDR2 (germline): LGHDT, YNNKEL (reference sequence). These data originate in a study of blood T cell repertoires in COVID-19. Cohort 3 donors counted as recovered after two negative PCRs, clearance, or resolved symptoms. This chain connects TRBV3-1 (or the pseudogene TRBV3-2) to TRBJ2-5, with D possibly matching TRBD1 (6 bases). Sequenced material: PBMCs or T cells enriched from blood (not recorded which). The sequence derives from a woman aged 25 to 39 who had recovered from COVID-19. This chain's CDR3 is CASSQLGHPGSTQYF. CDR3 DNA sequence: TGTGCCAGCAGCCAACTGGGACACCCCGGATCAACCCAGTACTTC.